This TCR beta chain was captured by sequencing in a study of shared T cell receptors in the human thymus. Data came from immunoSEQ multiplex PCR; TCRdb stores just in-frame clones and leaves some out. This sample has some 700,000 clones; 80% to 90% occur once, and the top ten carry 0.0095% to 0.011%. From germline, CDR1 is SGDLS and CDR2 YYNGEE. V dropped 4 bases and J dropped 2 bases, with 10 bases sitting between them. This CDR3 is 14 amino acids long. These same data were also listed under a study on human thymus T cells. That paper states: The donors were infants in Finland with congenital heart defects, otherwise immunologically healthy. Obtained as resections during corrective heart surgery, the thymus tissue was then studied. An apparent bias in V and J gene usage was seen in thymic and blood repertoires.

Sequencing input: thymocytes. The V gene is TRBV9, the J gene TRBJ1-3, with D possibly matching TRBD1 (5 bases). This receptor was taken from a girl younger than two with a congenital heart defect. CDR3 in amino acids: CASSPQGAGNTIYF. CDR3 coding DNA: TGTGCCAGCAGCCCCCAGGGTGCTGGAAACACCATATATTTT.